This TCR beta chain was identified in a study of response to subunit inactivated influenza vaccine. Whole-study results and caveats: The authors offered the suggestion that each seasonal influenza vaccination recruits few new T cells.

This CDR3 has 15 residues. Germline V gene lookup returns CDR1 DFQATT and CDR2 SNEGSKA (reference sequence). Trimming left V 0 bases short and J 1 base short, with 11 bases between. A single record per CDR3 protein comes from TCRdb applying MiXCR to the RT-PCR reads. The repertoire holds under 750,000 distinct CDR3 sequences, with approximately 10% as singletons. There are a few counts of this clonotype. Its antigen is unknown. Sequencing used PBMCs from blood, obtained on the day of vaccination. This chain uses TRBV20-1 with TRBJ2-3; D not resolved. The source is a man between 50 and 59 years old who received an inactivated influenza vaccine. Here the CDR3 reads CSARDPHTRTDTQYF. The CDR3 DNA follows: TGCAGTGCTAGAGATCCTCACACCCGCACAGATACGCAGTATTTT.